This T cell receptor (beta chain) was sequenced for a study of T cells after yellow fever vaccination. Study-wide context: The authors prepared low-cell-number fractions using SMART-Seq v4 Ultra Low Input.

It was through 5'RACE template switching that TCR cDNA was made, with a universal primer site and UMIs added. TCRdb used MiXCR to reprocess the 5' RACE reads, holding one entry per CDR3 protein. The data show about 30,000 distinct CDR3 sequences, less than 5.5% seen once. Study results and limitations: Some clonotypes, a small share, were shared between CD4 and CD8 compartments. Secondary responses were weaker yet peaked faster, day 5 versus 15.

There are 17 residues in the CDR3. V was pared by 2 bases and J by 3 bases, with 6 bases of the junction left unmatched. The germline CDR1 and CDR2 sequences are LGHNA and YSLEER. There are many counts of this clonotype. The antigen is not known. This clonotype originated in a man aged 25 to 40 who received the YFV17D yellow fever vaccine. Sequencing used CD8+ T cells sorted from PBMCs, obtained 10 days after the yellow fever booster vaccination. The rearrangement links TRBV4-3 to TRBJ2-1; 11 bases fit TRBD2. The chain's CDR3 is CASSQSAGTSGYNEQFF. DNA of the CDR3: TGCGCCAGCAGCCAATCAGCCGGGACTAGCGGCTACAATGAGCAGTTCTTC.